This is a list of T cell receptor beta chains from one sample in a study of T cell responses to AZD1222 COVID-19 vaccine. The method was immunoSEQ multiplex PCR; TCRdb's version includes in-frame clones alone and lacks a portion of them. The sample includes around 100,000 clones, 84% seen only once; the top ten take about 18%. The sequencing here drew on peripheral blood, taken on day 0 of AZD1222 vaccination. The receptors come from an adult in good health. Both conserved end residues are part of each CDR3. Not all rows give a size; the values are once, few, many and, for expanded clones, a class.

CDR3 length	V gene	clone size	J gene	CDR3 protein
14	TRBV5-1	-	TRBJ2-3	CASSLGSVTDTQYF
14	TRBV27	-	TRBJ2-5	CASRLAGASGTQYF
13	TRBV7-2	-	TRBJ2-3	CASSIKPRDTQYF
13	TRBV28	-	TRBJ2-7	CASSPIEDDEQYF
15	TRBV19	-	TRBJ2-7	CASSMQVTPIYEQYF
12	TRBV12-3/TRBV12-4	-	TRBJ1-5	CASGLGDQPQHF
16	TRBV15	-	TRBJ1-1	CATSRDKGDLYTEAFF
17	TRBV12-5	-	TRBJ1-5	CASGLGSSSGSNQPQHF
15	TRBV20-1	-	TRBJ2-3	CSASTSGGPGDTQYF
14	TRBV4-3	-	TRBJ1-1	CASSQKRGGTEAFF
14	TRBV27	-	TRBJ1-1	CASRDSALNTEAFF
13	TRBV29-1	-	TRBJ1-1	CSFGDVGDTEAFF
15	TRBV4-1	-	TRBJ1-5	CASSQEPGISQPQHF
14	TRBV28	-	TRBJ1-2	CASRETGGLYGYTF
17	TRBV4-3	-	TRBJ1-3	CASSFGSTTNSGNTIYF
13	TRBV5-6	-	TRBJ2-7	CASSLEDKSEQYF
16	TRBV6-2/TRBV6-3	-	TRBJ2-3	CASSYPPSGRSDTQYF
14	TRBV5-4	-	TRBJ2-7	CASSPAPGAYEQYF
13	TRBV6-5	-	TRBJ2-1	CASREVKSDEQFF
17	TRBV7-8	-	TRBJ2-2	CASSLFASGRRNGELFF
16	TRBV7-6	-	TRBJ1-3	CASSLDTGGTGNTIYF
15	TRBV7-2	-	TRBJ1-5	CASSLEGVRNQPQHF
13	TRBV11-3	-	TRBJ1-2	CASSRAHGYGYTF
14	TRBV28	once	TRBJ1-1	CASSLGGFGVGAFF
15	TRBV28	-	TRBJ1-4	CASSWDLATNEKLFF
11	TRBV30	-	TRBJ2-5	CAWGIQETQYF
14	TRBV6-9	-	TRBJ2-2	CASRSSRVPGELFF
14	TRBV12-5	-	TRBJ2-1	CASGLRNSYNEQFF
16	TRBV3-1/TRBV3-2	-	TRBJ2-2	CASSQDLAGTAGELFF